What follows are 10 T cell receptor beta chains derived from one specimen sequenced in a study of a mutant IDH1 vaccine in newly diagnosed glioma. Specified time point: week 35, safety follow-up. The content of each vaccine dose was 300 ug of mutant IDH1 20-mer peptide, and topical imiquimod accompanied it. The antigens for these receptors are not known. The method was immunoSEQ multiplex PCR; TCRdb's version includes in-frame clones alone and lacks a portion of them. Of roughly 30,000 clones in the sample, 81% were seen once. The sample in question was PBMCs, obtained from a glioma patient whose treatment included an IDH1 peptide vaccine. Receptors were obtained from a man in his thirties or forties with glioma.

The genes are TRBV14 and TRBJ1-2; a weak D match, TRBD1 (5 bases). The CDR3 is 16 residues long. V was pared by 1 base and J by 2 bases, with 14 bases between. Looked up from germline, CDR1 is SGHDN and CDR2 is FVKESK. Written as DNA, the CDR3 is TGTGCCAGCAGCCAAGGTTTGGACATCCCCAACTATGGCTACACCTTC. The encoded protein is CASSQGLDIPNYGYTF.

The chain links TRBV27 to TRBJ2-6, with no clear D. The V gene's germline CDR1 is MNHEY and CDR2 SMNVEV (reference sequence). V lost 3 bases, J lost 0 bases, and 9 bases lay in between. The CDR3 has 16 amino acids. As DNA, the CDR3 is TGTGCCAGCAGTTTTCAGGTCCCCTCTGGGGCCAACGTCCTGACTTTC. This translates into CASSFQVPSGANVLTF. Full variable domain (remainder filled in from reference TRBV27 and TRBJ2-6): EAQVTQNPRYLITVTGKKLTVTCSQNMNHEYMSWYRQDPGLGLRQIYYSMNVEVTDKGDVPEGYKVSRKEKRNFPLILESPSPNQTSLYFCASSFQVPSGANVLTFGAGSRLTVL.

This clone was recorded once. This sequence joins TRBV5-6 and TRBJ2-7, with D unclear. This CDR3 contains 12 residues. The germline CDR1 and CDR2 sequences are SGHDT and YYEEEE. V lost 4 bases and J 4 bases, leaving 9 bases between the germline ends. The chain's CDR3 is CASSAIAYEQYF. The CDR3 DNA reads as TGTGCCAGCAGCGCGATAGCTTACGAGCAGTACTTC.

The genes are TRBV5-1 and TRBJ2-6, with TRBD1 matching over 8 bases. Germline CDR1 reads SGHRS; CDR2 reads YFSETQ. V was clipped by 4 bases and J by 0 bases; unmatched bases: 6. This CDR3 spans 17 amino acids. DNA for the CDR3: TGCGCCAGCAGCCCGGCGGGACAGGTCTCTGGGGCCAACGTCCTGACTTTC. Translating gives CASSPAGQVSGANVLTF.

This clone showed up just a few times. This chain's CDR3 is CASSAPRSTEAFF. The CDR3 nucleotides read TGCGCCAGCAGCGCTCCTCGGAGCACTGAAGCTTTCTTT. This chain joins TRBV5-1 and TRBJ1-1, with D unresolved. The CDR3 contains 13 residues. Germline CDR1 is SGHRS and CDR2 is YFSETQ. Trimming shortened V by 4 bases and J by 4 bases, and 11 bases separated the two germline ends.

The rearrangement links TRBV5-1 to TRBJ1-5; D is possibly TRBD1 (6 bases). The ends were cut back, 0 bases at V and 5 bases at J, with 12 bases in the middle. This CDR3 is 15 amino acids long. Germline-derived CDR1 and CDR2 are SGHRS and YFSETQ. CDR3 sequence: CASSLAGGDYQPQHF. The CDR3 DNA follows: TGCGCCAGCAGCTTGGCCGGGGGCGATTATCAGCCCCAGCATTTT. Full variable domain (remainder filled in from reference TRBV5-1 and TRBJ1-5): KAGVTQTPRYLIKTRGQQVTLSCSPISGHRSVSWYQQTPGQGLQFLFEYFSETQRNKGNFPGRFSGRQFSNSRSEMNVSTLELGDSALYLCASSLAGGDYQPQHFGDGTRLSIL.

This CDR3 is CASRTWREGLIGELFF. The CDR3 DNA is TGTGCCAGCAGGACTTGGAGGGAGGGCTTGATCGGGGAGCTGTTTTTT. J is TRBJ2-2 and V is TRBV7-2; 7 bases line up with TRBD2. Germline CDR1 SGHTA, CDR2 FQGNSA. CDR3 length: 16 amino acids. J was trimmed by 7 bases and V by 6 bases; bases with no gene match: 14.

This chain connects TRBV7-2 to TRBJ1-5, with 7 bases aligning to TRBD1. The germline V gene has CDR1 SGHTA and CDR2 FQGNSA. This CDR3 has 16 amino acids. The V gene end was trimmed by 1 base and the J gene end by 1 base; junction bases not matched to a gene: 4. The chain's CDR3 is CASSLVAGGSNQPQHF. For the CDR3, the DNA is TGTGCCAGCAGCTTAGTGGCAGGGGGGAGCAATCAGCCCCAGCATTTT.

This clone was picked up one time. Here the CDR3 reads CASSLALAGGFYEQYF. As DNA, the CDR3 is TGTGCCAGCAGCCTTGCACTAGCGGGAGGTTTTTACGAGCAGTACTTC. V and J are TRBV7-9 and TRBJ2-7; 12 bases map to TRBD2. J gave up 4 bases and V 5 bases, and 9 bases lay outside the gene matches. The CDR3 is 16 amino acids. Germline CDR1 is SEHNR and CDR2 is FQNEAQ (reference sequence).

This chain uses TRBV7-6 with TRBJ1-1; the match to TRBD1 covers 8 bases. Germline V gives CDR1 SGHVS, CDR2 FNYEAQ. The CDR3 has 17 amino acids. V shed 1 base and J 5 bases; nucleotides not matched to a gene: 12. The CDR3 sequence is CASSLGADRGAGTEAFF. The CDR3 nucleotides read TGTGCCAGCAGCTTAGGGGCTGACAGGGGAGCAGGTACTGAAGCTTTCTTT.